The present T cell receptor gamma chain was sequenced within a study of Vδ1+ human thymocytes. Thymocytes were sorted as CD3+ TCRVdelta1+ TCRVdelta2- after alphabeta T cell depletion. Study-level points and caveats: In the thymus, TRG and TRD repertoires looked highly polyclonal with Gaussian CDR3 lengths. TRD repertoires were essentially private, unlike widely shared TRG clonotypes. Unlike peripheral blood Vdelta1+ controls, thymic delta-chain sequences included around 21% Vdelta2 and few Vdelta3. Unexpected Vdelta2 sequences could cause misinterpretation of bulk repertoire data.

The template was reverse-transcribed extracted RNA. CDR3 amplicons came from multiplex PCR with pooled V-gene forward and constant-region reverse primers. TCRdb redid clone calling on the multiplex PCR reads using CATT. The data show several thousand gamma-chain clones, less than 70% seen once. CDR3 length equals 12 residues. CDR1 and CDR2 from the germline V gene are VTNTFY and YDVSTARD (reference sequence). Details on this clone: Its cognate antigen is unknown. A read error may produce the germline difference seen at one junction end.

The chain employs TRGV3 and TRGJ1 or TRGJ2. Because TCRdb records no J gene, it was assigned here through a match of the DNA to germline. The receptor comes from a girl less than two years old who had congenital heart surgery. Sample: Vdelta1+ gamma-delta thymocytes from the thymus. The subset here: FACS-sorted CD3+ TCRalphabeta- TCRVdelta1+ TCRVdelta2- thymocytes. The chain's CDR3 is CATWGRRCKKLF. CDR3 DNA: TGTGCCACCTGGGGCAGGCGGTGTAAGAAACTCTTT.